This TCR beta chain came from a study of neurological immune-mediated disorders (dated by TCRdb to about 2019). Context from the whole study: The study compared peripheral blood TCR-beta repertoires of HTLV-I-associated myelopathy (HAM/TSP) patients, multiple sclerosis patients and healthy controls using UMI-based sequencing. Longitudinal samples, technical triplicates and paired sorted CD4+ and CD8+ T-cell subsets, alongside PBMC samples, were included among the 90 to 130 TCR-beta libraries. The cohort comprised roughly 69 subjects: around 15 HAM/TSP patients, 35 or so multiple sclerosis patients and 20 or so healthy controls.

cDNA was synthesized by template-switch 5'RACE using a primer carrying a 10-nucleotide random unique molecular identifier by which each TCR transcript was tagged. Every sequencing run yielded over 200 million TCR-beta sequences covering 15-18 subjects. Total RNA was extracted with the RNeasy kit. The KAPA Real-time Library Amplification kit was used to amplify TCR-beta VDJ regions with primers for the TCR constant region and the 5'RACE anchor. Sample indexes and Illumina adaptors were added in a first PCR, after which library yield was increased in a second PCR. The roughly 650 bp TCR product was size-selected on a 2% E-gel SizeSelection system after Ampure bead purification. Before pooling, library quality was assessed on a Bioanalyzer, concentration was determined with Qubit, and library quantification was performed with the Kapa Library Quantification kit. An Illumina HiSeq 2500 sequenced the libraries paired-end 2 x 150 bp. To increase sequence diversity, about 25-31% phiX was spiked into each library pool. Under the source paper's analysis protocol: The UMI-based MiGEC pipeline processed quality-filtered reads and removed over 90% of raw TCR sequences during error correction. IMGT germline references were used for aligning VDJ genes, and each clonotype was defined as a unique CDR3 amino acid sequence together with its V-J genes. VDJtools evaluated clonal expansion, Shannon diversity and CDR3 relatedness (CalcPairwiseDistances, ClusterSamples); CLCbio workbench built phylogenetic trees. Expanded clones were defined as having at least 8 unique UMIs, based on coefficient-of-variation modelling across technical triplicates. Through fastp at Q25 and MiXCR, TCRdb rebuilt clones from the public reads, retaining in-frame beta chains. Entries are consolidated by CDR3 protein sequence, retaining the most common genes and DNA. The V and J calls come from TCRdb's annotation, not from the publication. The table for this sample lists 35,000 to 45,000 distinct CDR3 sequences; around a tenth of them were counted only once. The ten largest clones add up to 3.9% of the sample.

For the sorted-subset TCR libraries, the starting material was about 920,000 sorted CD4+ or CD8+ T cells. Peripheral blood was subjected to Ficoll-Hypaque density gradient centrifugation to isolate PBMCs, which were then cryopreserved in liquid nitrogen. The study also sequenced paired sorted CD4+ and CD8+ subsets from healthy controls, HAM/TSP patients and MS patients. The full study reports these points: Expanded clones from different subjects shared no identical CDR3 amino acid sequences, which suggests that TCR-beta repertoires were private in all groups. The highest TCR clonal expansion was observed in HAM/TSP patients, whereas the lowest was observed in MS patients, even when compared with healthy controls.

This clonotype was detected ten times or more. This receptor's antigen is unknown. Base qualities are not recorded, but no much larger clone differs from it by a single base. Trimming removed 8 bases from V and 9 bases from J, leaving 20 bases between the germline ends. The CDR3 has 15 amino acids, counting the end cysteine and phenylalanine. Of all the DNA, just the CDR3 is kept, 45 bases in frame from base 1. Based on the germline V gene, the CDR1 and CDR2 sequences are MNHEY and SVGAGI. The rearranged chain carries TRBV6-5 and TRBJ1-6; D gene: possibly TRBD1, on 6 matching bases. The clonotype comes from a woman under 40 with HTLV-1-associated myelopathy (HAM/TSP). Sequenced: CD4+ T cells from blood. The DNA sequence reads TGTGCCAGCTCCAAACGGGGCAGGGGTACTTCACCCCTCCACTTT. Its translation reads: CASSKRGRGTSPLHF.